This T cell receptor beta chain was sequenced in a study of response to subunit inactivated influenza vaccine. Overall study results and limits: The authors put forward the suggestion that each seasonal influenza vaccination may bring in only a limited number of new T cells.

This clonotype was detected many times. The antigen is unknown. A single record per CDR3 protein comes from TCRdb applying MiXCR to the RT-PCR reads. The sample has hundreds of thousands of distinct CDR3 sequences, 14% seen once. Germline V gene lookup returns CDR1 SEHNR and CDR2 FQNEAQ (reference sequence). Trimming removed 4 bases from V and 0 bases from J; junction bases left unmatched: 5. The CDR3 extends over 16 amino acids. The chain recombines TRBV7-9 with TRBJ2-1, with 8 positions matching TRBD1. The origin of this receptor is a man aged 45-65 years who received an inactivated influenza vaccine. Material: PBMCs from blood, obtained 14 to 15 days before vaccination. CDR3 sequence reads: CASSSDDRGSYNEQFF. For the CDR3, the DNA is TGTGCCAGCAGCTCTGATGACAGGGGCTCCTACAATGAGCAGTTCTTC.